The clone carrying this T cell receptor beta chain showed up just once. Sequenced by immunoSEQ multiplex PCR; TCRdb stores in-frame clones only, minus some. The sample yields about 180,000 clones, 88% seen once. This CDR3 spans 12 amino acids. Germline V gene lookup returns CDR1 MNHNY and CDR2 SVGAGI (reference sequence). The ends were cut back, 2 bases at V and 8 bases at J, with 9 bases in the middle. The data belong to a study of blood T cell repertoires in COVID-19. Study-wide context: The United States, Italy and Spain supplied acute and convalescent COVID-19 samples. Sources were T cells, B-cell-depleted T cells, or PBMCs; the material itself was cDNA or gDNA.

Sequenced: peripheral blood. This receptor was identified in a woman in her twenties or thirties with acute or convalescent COVID-19. The chain recombines TRBV6-6 with TRBJ1-2; no firm D call. The CDR3 bases are TGTGCCAGCAGTTACAGGAGTTGGGGCTACACCTTC. Protein sequence: CASSYRSWGYTF.